This T cell receptor beta chain emerged from a study of T cells in Graves' hyperthyroidism and ophthalmopathy. The CDR3 regions of TCR beta were amplified from RNA transcripts. HTBI primers were the set used in a first-round RT-PCR of the TCR CDR3. MiXCR, applied by TCRdb to the multiplex PCR reads, yields one record per CDR3 protein. The data contain about 350,000 distinct CDR3 sequences, approximately 15% of them singletons. Unmatched junction bases numbered 13, after V lost 6 bases and J lost 10 bases. The CDR3 is made up of 17 amino acids. The chain combines TRBV12-3 or TRBV12-4 with TRBJ1-6; the match to TRBD1 covers 12 bases. The clonotype comes from a woman younger than 45 with Graves' hyperthyroidism. The sequenced material came from blood. CDR3 sequence: CASSTGTGGARGSPLHF. The CDR3 nucleotides read TGTGCCAGCAGCACCGGGACAGGGGGCGCGAGGGGGTCACCCCTCCACTTT.